In its sample, the clone carrying this T cell receptor beta chain was seen a few times. Its matching antigen is unknown. CDR3 size: 16 residues. V was clipped by 1 base and J by 1 base, with 12 bases between them. The V gene's germline CDR1 is SGHDT and CDR2 YYEEEE. The data were produced by immunoSEQ multiplex PCR, yet TCRdb's version contains in-frame clones alone and is incomplete. Counted here are around 60,000 clones, over 55% occurring once; the ten biggest clones make up approximately 16%. This specimen belongs to a study of T cell clones after liver transplantation. Study-wide background: TCRbeta sequencing after a pre-transplant mixed lymphocyte reaction identified graft-donor-reactive clones, later tracked in post-transplant blood. As an antigen-independent comparator, third-party-reactive TCRbeta sequences came from pre-transplant mixed lymphocyte reactions. Study-wide points: Post-transplant time points were not standardized, so conclusions are preliminary. Donor-reactive sequences fell more than third party-reactive ones, suggesting partial deletion.

Here the sequenced sample was CD4+ T cells from blood, taken before liver transplant. This clonotype was sampled from a human donor who received a liver transplant. V is TRBV5-6 and J is TRBJ1-3; D uncertain. This CDR3 is CASSLWARRSGNTIYF. The DNA of the CDR3 is TGTGCCAGCAGCTTGTGGGCACGTCGGTCTGGAAACACCATATATTTT.